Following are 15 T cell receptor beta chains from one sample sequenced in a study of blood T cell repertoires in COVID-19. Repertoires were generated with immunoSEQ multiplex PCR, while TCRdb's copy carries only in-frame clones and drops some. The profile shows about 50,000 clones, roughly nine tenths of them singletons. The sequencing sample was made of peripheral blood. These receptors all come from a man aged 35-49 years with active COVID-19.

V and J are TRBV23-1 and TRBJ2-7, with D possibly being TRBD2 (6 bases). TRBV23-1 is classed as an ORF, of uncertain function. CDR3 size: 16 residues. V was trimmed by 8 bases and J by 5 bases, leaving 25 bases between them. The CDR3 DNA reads TGCGCCAGCCCCCAAATCAGGGAGGAAAGGGTCCACGAGCAGTACTTC. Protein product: CASPQIREERVHEQYF.

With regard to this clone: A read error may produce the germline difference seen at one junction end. CDR3 bases: TGTGCCAGCAGCTTCCAACAGGGAATCGTCCTCTTT. Encoded protein: CASSFQQGIVLF. The chain carries TRBV7-9 and TRBJ1-1; D perhaps matches TRBD1 (6 bases). Germline values: CDR1 SEHNR, CDR2 FQNEAQ (reference sequence). CDR3 length equals 12 residues.

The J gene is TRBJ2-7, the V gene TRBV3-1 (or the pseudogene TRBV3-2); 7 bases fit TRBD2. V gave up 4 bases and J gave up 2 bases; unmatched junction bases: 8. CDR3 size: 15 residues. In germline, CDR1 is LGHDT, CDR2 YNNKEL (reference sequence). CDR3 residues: CASSLGGGNPYEQYF. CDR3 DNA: TGTGCCAGCAGCCTTGGGGGAGGGAATCCCTACGAGCAGTACTTC.

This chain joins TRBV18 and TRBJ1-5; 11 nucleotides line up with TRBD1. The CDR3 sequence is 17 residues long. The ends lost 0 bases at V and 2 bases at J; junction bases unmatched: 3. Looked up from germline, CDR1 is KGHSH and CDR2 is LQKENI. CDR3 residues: CASSPPWTGGGNQPQHF. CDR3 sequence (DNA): TGTGCCAGCTCACCACCGTGGACAGGGGGCGGCAATCAGCCCCAGCATTTT.

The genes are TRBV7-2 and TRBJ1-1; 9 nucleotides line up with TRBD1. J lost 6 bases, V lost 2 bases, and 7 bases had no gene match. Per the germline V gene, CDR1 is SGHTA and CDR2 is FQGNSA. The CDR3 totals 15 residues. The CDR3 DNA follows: TGTGCCAGCAGCTTACGGACAGGGGCTCAAGCTGAAGCTTTCTTT. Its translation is CASSLRTGAQAEAFF.

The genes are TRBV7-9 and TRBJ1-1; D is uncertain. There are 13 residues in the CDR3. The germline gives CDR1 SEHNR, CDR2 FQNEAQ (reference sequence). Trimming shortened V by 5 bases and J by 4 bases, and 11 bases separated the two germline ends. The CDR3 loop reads CASSPGGSTEAFF. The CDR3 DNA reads TGTGCCAGCAGCCCAGGTGGGTCCACTGAAGCTTTCTTT.

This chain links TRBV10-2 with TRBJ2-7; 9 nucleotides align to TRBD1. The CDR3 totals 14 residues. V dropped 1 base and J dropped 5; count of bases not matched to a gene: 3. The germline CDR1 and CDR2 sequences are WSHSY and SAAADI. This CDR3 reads CASSELQGADEQYF. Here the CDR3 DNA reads TGCGCCAGCAGTGAGTTACAGGGGGCTGACGAGCAGTACTTC.

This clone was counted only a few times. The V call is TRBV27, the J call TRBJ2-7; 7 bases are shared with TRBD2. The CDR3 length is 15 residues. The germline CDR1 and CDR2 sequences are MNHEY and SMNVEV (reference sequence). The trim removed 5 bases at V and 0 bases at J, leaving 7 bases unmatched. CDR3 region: CASSESGISSYEQYF. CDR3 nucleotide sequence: TGTGCCAGCAGTGAGAGCGGGATAAGCTCCTACGAGCAGTACTTC.

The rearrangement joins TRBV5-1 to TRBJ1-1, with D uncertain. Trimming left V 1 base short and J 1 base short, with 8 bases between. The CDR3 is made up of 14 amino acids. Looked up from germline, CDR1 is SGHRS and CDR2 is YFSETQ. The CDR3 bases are TGCGCCAGCAGCTTGATTAATTCGAACACTGAAGCTTTCTTT. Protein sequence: CASSLINSNTEAFF. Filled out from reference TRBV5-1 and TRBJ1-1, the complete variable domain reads KAGVTQTPRYLIKTRGQQVTLSCSPISGHRSVSWYQQTPGQGLQFLFEYFSETQRNKGNFPGRFSGRQFSNSRSEMNVSTLELGDSALYLCASSLINSNTEAFFGQGTRLTVV.

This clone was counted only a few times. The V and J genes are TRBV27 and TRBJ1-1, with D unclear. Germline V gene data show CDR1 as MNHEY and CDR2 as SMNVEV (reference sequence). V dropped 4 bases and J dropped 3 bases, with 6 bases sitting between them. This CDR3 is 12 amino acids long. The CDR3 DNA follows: TGTGCCAGCAGTTCCCGTGACACTGAAGCTTTCTTT. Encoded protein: CASSSRDTEAFF.

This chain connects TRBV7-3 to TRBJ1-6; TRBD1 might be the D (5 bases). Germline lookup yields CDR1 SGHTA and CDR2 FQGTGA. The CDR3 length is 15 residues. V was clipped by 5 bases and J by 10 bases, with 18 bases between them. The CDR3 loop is CASSPEGGTGSPLHF. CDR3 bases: TGTGCCAGCAGCCCTGAGGGAGGGACGGGGTCACCCCTCCACTTT.

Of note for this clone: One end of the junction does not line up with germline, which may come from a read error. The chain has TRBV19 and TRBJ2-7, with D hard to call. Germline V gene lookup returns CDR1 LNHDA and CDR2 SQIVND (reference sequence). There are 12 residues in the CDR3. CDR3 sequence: CCSRPPNYEQYF. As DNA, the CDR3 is TGCTGCAGCAGGCCACCAAACTACGAGCAGTACTTC. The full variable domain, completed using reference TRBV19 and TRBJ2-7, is DGGITQSPKYLFRKEGQNVTLSCEQNLNHDAMYWYRQDPGQGLRLIYYSQIVNDFQKGDIAEGYSVSREKKESFPLTVTSAQKNPTAFYLCCSRPPNYEQYFGPGTRLTVT.

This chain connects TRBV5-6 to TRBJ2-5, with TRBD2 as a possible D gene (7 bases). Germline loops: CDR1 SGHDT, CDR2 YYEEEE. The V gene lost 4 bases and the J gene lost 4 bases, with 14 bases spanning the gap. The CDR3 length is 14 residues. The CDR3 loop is CASSPGLGGETQYF. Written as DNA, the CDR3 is TGTGCCAGCAGCCCCGGACTAGGGGGAGAGACCCAGTACTTC.

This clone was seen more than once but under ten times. In DNA, the CDR3 is TGCGCCAGCAGTGAGTCCGGGGTCGGGGCCAACGTCCTGACTTTC. It specifies CASSESGVGANVLTF. V and J are TRBV10-1 and TRBJ2-6, with a tentative D call TRBD2 (5 bases). The CDR3 is 15 amino acids. Trimming cost V 0 bases and J 4 bases, with 7 bases left between them. Germline CDR1 WNHNN, CDR2 SYGVQD (reference sequence).

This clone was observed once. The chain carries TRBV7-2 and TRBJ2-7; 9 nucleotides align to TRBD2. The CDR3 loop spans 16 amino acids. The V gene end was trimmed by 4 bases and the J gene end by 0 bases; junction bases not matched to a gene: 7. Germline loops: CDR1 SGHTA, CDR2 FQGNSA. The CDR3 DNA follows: TGTGCCAGCAGCTCCCGAGAGACTAGCGGCTCCTACGAGCAGTACTTC. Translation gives CASSSRETSGSYEQYF.